A selection of T cell receptor beta chains follows, all from one sample in a study of T cells in narcolepsy. TCRdb keeps only in-frame clones here, not all; method: immunoSEQ multiplex PCR. The data show some 30,000 clones, approximately 86% seen once. Sequenced sample: CD45RA- memory CD4+ T cells from PBMCs. Every receptor here comes from a human donor with narcolepsy. Both conserved end residues are part of each CDR3. A D gene is named only where the DNA matches it firmly. Size values are once, few and many counts, or a class for expanded clones, and some rows have none.

J gene,V gene,clone size,D gene,CDR3 DNA,CDR3 protein
TRBJ2-2,TRBV14,.,TRBD2,TGTGCCAGCAGCCAGGGACTAGCGCCATTAGGGGAGCTGTTTTTT,CASSQGLAPLGELFF
TRBJ2-5,TRBV18,.,.,TGTGCCAGCTCACTACCGGGGGCGGAGGAGACCCAGTACTTC,CASSLPGAEETQYF
TRBJ2-5,TRBV2,.,.,TGTGCCAGCAGTCTTCGGCGGCGGGAGACCCAGTACTTC,CASSLRRRETQYF
TRBJ2-2,TRBV11-3,.,.,TGTGCCAGCAGCCAGGCGGGGTCCGGGGAGCTGTTTTTT,CASSQAGSGELFF
TRBJ1-1,TRBV29-1,.,TRBD1,TGCAGCGTGACAGGGATGAACACTGAAGCTTTCTTT,CSVTGMNTEAFF
TRBJ2-7,TRBV28,.,.,TGTGCCAGCAGCCCCGGCTTGTACGAGCAGTACTTC,CASSPGLYEQYF
TRBJ2-3,TRBV4-1,.,.,TGCGCCAGCAGCCTGGGACCAGTCACAGATACGCAGTATTTT,CASSLGPVTDTQYF
TRBJ2-3,TRBV11-2,.,TRBD2,TGTGCCAGCAGCCGGGGGGGCGAGGCAGATACGCAGTATTTT,CASSRGGEADTQYF
TRBJ2-2,TRBV15,.,.,TGTGCCACCAGCAGACACACCGGGGAGCTGTTTTTT,CATSRHTGELFF
TRBJ1-2,TRBV6-5,.,TRBD1,TGTGCCAGCAGTTACAGGGAACAGGGGACATATGGCTACACCTTC,CASSYREQGTYGYTF
TRBJ1-1,TRBV7-2,.,TRBD1,TGTGCCAGCAGCTTGGGTGGGGGACAGGGGGGCACTGAAGCTTTCTTT,CASSLGGGQGGTEAFF
TRBJ1-1,TRBV5-4,once,TRBD1,TGTGCCAGCAGCTCGACAGGGGACGACACTGAAGCTTTCTTT,CASSSTGDDTEAFF
TRBJ1-6,TRBV6-5,.,.,TGTGCCAGCACCCGGGCCCGGAATAATTCACCCCTCCACTTT,CASTRARNNSPLHF
TRBJ2-1,TRBV5-1,.,TRBD2,TGCGCCAGCAGCTCGTCAGGGGGGACTAGCCCCAGCTCCTACAATGAGCAGTTCTTC,CASSSSGGTSPSSYNEQFF